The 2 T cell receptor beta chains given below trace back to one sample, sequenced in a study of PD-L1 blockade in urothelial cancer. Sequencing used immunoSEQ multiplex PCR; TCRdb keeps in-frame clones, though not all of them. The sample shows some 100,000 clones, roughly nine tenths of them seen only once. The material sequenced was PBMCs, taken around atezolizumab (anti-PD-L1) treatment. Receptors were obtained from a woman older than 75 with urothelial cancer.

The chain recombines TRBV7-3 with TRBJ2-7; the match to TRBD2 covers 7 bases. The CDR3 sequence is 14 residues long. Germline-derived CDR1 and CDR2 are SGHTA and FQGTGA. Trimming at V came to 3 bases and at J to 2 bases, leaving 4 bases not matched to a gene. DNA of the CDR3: TGTGCCAGCAGCTTCCGGGACTATACCTACGAGCAGTACTTC. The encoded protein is CASSFRDYTYEQYF.

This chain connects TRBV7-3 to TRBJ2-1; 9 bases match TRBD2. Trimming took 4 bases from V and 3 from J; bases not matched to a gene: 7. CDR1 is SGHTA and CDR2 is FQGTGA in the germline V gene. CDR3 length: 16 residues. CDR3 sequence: CASSSRREGGYNEQFF. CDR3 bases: TGTGCCAGCAGCTCGCGGCGGGAGGGCGGCTACAATGAGCAGTTCTTC. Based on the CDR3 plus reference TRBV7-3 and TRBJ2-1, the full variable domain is GAGVSQTPSNKVTEKGKYVELRCDPISGHTALYWYRQSLGQGPEFLIYFQGTGAADDSGLPNDRFFAVRPEGSVSTLKIQRTERGDSAVYLCASSSRREGGYNEQFFGPGTRLTVL.